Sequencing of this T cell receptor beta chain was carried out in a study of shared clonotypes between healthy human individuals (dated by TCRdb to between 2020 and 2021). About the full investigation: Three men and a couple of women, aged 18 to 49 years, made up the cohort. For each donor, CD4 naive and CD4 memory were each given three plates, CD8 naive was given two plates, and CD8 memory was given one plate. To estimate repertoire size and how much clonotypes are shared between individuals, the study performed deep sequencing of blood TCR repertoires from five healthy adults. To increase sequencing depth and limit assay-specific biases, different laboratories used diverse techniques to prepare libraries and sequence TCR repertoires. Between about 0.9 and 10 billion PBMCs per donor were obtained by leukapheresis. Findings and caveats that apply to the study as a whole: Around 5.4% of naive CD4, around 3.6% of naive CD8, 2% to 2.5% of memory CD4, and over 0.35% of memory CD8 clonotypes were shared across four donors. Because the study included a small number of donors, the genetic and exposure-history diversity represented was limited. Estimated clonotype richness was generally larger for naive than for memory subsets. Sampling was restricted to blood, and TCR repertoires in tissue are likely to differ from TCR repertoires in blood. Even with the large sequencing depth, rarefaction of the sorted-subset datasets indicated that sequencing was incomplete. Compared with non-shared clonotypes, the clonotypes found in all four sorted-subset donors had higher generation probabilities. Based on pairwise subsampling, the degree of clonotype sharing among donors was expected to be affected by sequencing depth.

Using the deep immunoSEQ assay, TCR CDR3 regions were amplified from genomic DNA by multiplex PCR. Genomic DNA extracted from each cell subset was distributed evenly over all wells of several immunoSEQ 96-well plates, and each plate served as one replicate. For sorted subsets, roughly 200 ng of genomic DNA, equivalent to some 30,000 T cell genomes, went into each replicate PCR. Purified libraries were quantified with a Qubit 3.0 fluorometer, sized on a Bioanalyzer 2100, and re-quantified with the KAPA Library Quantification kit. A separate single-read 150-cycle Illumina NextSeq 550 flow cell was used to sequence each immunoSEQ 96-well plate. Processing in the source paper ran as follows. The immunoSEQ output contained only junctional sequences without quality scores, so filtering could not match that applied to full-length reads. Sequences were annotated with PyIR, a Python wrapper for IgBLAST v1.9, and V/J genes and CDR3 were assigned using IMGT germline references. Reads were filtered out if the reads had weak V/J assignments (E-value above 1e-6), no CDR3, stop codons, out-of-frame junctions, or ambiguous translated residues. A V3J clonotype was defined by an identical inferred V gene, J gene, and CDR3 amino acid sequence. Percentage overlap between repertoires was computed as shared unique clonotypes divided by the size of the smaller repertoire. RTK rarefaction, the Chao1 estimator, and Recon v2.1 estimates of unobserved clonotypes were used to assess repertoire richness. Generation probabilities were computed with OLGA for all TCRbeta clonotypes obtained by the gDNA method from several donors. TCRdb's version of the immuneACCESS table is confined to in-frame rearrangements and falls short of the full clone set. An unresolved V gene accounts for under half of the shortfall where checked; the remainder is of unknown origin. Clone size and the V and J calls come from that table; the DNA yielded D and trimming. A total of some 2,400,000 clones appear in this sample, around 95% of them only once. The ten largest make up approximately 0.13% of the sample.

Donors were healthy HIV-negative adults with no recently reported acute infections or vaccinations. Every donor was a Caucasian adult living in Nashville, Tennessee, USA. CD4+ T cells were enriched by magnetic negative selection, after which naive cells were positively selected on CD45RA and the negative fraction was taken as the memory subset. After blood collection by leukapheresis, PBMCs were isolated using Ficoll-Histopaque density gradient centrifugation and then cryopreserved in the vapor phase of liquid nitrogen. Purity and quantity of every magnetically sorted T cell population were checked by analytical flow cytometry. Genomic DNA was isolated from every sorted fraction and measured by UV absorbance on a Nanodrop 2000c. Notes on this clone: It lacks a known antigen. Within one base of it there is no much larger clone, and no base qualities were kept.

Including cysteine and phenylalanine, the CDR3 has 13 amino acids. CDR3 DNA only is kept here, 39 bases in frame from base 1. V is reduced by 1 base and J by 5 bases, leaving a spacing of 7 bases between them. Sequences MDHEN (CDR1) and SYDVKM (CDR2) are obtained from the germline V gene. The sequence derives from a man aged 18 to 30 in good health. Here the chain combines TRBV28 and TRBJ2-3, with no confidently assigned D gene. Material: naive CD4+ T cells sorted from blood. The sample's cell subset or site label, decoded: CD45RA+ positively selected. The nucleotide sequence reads TGTGCCAGCAGTTTATCGGGTCAAGATACGCAGTATTTT. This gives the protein CASSLSGQDTQYF.